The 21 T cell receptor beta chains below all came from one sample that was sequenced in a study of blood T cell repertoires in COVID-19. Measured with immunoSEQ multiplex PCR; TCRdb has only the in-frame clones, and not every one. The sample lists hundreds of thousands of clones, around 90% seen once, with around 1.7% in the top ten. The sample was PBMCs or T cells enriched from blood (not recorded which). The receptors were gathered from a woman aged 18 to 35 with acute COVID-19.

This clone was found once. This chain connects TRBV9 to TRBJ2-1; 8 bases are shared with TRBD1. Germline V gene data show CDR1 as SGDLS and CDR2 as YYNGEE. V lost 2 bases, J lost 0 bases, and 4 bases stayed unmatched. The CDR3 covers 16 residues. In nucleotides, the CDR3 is TGTGCCAGCAGCGTCAAAGGGACAGGCTCCTACAATGAGCAGTTCTTC. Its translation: CASSVKGTGSYNEQFF.

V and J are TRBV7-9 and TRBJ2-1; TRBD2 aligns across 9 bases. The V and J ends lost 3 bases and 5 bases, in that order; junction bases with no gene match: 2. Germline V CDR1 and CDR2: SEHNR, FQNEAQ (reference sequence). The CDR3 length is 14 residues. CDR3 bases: TGTGCCAGCAGCTTGACTAGCGGTAACAATGAGCAGTTCTTC. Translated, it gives CASSLTSGNNEQFF.

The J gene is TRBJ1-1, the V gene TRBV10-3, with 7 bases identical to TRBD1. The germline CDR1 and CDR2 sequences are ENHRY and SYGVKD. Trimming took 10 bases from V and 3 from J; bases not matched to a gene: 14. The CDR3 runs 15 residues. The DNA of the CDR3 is TGTGCCAGCTCAAAACAACAGGGGAGTTACACTGAAGCTTTCTTT. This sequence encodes CASSKQQGSYTEAFF.

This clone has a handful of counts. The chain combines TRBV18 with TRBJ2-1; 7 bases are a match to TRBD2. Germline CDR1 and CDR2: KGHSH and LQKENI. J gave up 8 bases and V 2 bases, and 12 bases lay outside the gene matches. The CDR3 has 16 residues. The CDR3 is CASSPATPGLGDEQFF. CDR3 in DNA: TGTGCCAGCTCACCAGCGACCCCCGGACTAGGCGATGAGCAGTTCTTC. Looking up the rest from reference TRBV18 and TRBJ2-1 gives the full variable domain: NAGVMQNPRHLVRRRGQEARLRCSPMKGHSHVYWYRQLPEEGLKFMVYLQKENIIDESGMPKERFSAEFPKEGPSILRIQQVVRGDSAAYFCASSPATPGLGDEQFFGPGTRLTVL.

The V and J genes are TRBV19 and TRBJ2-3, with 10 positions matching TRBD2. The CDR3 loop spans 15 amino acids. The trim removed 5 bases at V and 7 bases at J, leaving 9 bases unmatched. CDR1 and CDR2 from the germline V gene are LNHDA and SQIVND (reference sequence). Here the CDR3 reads CASSPSGRGTHTQYF. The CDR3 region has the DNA TGTGCCAGTAGTCCCAGCGGGAGGGGTACTCATACGCAGTATTTT.

This CDR3 is CASSLNGAYEQYF. The CDR3 DNA sequence: TGTGCCAGCAGCCTTAACGGTGCCTACGAGCAGTACTTC. This chain uses TRBV27 with TRBJ2-7; the D is unclear. Germline V gene data show CDR1 as MNHEY and CDR2 as SMNVEV (reference sequence). This CDR3 region has 13 residues. The germline V and J ends were trimmed by 6 bases and 2 bases, with 11 bases remaining between them.

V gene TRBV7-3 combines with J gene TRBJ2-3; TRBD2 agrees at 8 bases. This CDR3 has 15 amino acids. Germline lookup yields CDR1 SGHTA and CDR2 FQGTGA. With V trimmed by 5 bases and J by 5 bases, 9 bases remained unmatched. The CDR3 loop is CASSLSGGPQDTQYF. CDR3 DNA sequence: TGTGCCAGCAGCCTCTCGGGAGGGCCCCAAGATACGCAGTATTTT.

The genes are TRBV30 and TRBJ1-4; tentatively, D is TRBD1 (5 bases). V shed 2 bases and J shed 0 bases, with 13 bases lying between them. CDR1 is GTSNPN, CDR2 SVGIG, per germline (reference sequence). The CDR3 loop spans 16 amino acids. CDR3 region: CAWSRPGHPTNEKLFF. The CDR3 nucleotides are TGTGCCTGGAGTCGTCCCGGACACCCAACTAATGAAAAACTGTTTTTT.

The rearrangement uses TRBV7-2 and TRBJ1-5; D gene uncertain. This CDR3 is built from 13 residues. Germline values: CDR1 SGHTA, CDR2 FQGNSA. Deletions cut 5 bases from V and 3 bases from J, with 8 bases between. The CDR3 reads CASSPDFNQPQHF. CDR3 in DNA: TGTGCCAGCAGCCCAGACTTCAATCAGCCCCAGCATTTT.

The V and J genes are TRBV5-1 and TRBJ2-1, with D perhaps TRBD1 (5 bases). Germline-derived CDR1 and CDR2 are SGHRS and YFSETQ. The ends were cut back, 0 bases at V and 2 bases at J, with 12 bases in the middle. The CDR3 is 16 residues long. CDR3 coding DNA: TGCGCCAGCAGCTTGGAGGTCAGGGCCCCCTACAATGAGCAGTTCTTC. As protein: CASSLEVRAPYNEQFF. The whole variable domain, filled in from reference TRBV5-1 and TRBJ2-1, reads KAGVTQTPRYLIKTRGQQVTLSCSPISGHRSVSWYQQTPGQGLQFLFEYFSETQRNKGNFPGRFSGRQFSNSRSEMNVSTLELGDSALYLCASSLEVRAPYNEQFFGPGTRLTVL.

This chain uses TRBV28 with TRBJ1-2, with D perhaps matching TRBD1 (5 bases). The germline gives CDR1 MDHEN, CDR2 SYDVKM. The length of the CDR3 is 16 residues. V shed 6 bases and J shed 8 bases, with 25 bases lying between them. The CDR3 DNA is TGTGCCAGCAGCCCTAAGGGAGGGGCTCACCCAGAGGGCTACACCTTC. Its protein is CASSPKGGAHPEGYTF.

DNA for the CDR3: TGCGCAACAGGGGCTGGGGCCAACGTCCTGACTTTC. Encoded protein: CATGAGANVLTF. This chain uses TRBV4-1 with TRBJ2-6; 7 bases agree with TRBD1. This CDR3 spans 12 amino acids. Germline lookup yields CDR1 MGHRA and CDR2 YSYEKL.

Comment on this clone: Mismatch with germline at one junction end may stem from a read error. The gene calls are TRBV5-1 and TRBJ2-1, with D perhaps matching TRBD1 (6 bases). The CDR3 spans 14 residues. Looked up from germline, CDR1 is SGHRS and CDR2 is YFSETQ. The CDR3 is CASKGQGNYNEQFF. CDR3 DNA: TGCGCGAGCAAGGGGCAGGGGAACTACAATGAGCAGTTCTTC.

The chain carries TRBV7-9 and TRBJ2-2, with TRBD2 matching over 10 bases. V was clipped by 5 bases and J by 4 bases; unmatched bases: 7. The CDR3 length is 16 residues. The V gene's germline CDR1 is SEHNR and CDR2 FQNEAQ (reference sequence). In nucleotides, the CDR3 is TGTGCCAGCAGCGTCCCGGGACTAGCGACCACCGGGGAGCTGTTTTTT. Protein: CASSVPGLATTGELFF.

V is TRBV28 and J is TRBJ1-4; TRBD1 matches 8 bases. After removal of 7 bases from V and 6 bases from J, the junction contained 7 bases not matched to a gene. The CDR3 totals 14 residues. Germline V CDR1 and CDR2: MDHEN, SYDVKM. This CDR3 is CASTPGQEYEKLFF. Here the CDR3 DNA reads TGTGCCAGCACCCCGGGACAGGAGTATGAAAAACTGTTTTTT.

The CDR3 DNA reads TGTGCCAGCCGCACGAAACTCACGGTGGTCGGGTATGGCTACACCTTC. This sequence encodes CASRTKLTVVGYGYTF. This chain links TRBV28 with TRBJ1-2; D gene ambiguous. The CDR3 has 16 amino acids. Trimming took off 8 bases at V and 5 bases at J, with 24 bases between the two ends. Germline loops: CDR1 MDHEN, CDR2 SYDVKM.

The CDR3 region is CASSWAGSDYGYTF. The DNA for the CDR3 is TGCGCCAGCAGCTGGGCAGGGTCCGACTATGGCTACACCTTC. The chain carries TRBV5-1 and TRBJ1-2; maybe TRBD1 (5 bases). Germline values: CDR1 SGHRS, CDR2 YFSETQ. Trimming left V 3 bases short and J 3 bases short, with 12 bases between. This CDR3 region has 14 residues.

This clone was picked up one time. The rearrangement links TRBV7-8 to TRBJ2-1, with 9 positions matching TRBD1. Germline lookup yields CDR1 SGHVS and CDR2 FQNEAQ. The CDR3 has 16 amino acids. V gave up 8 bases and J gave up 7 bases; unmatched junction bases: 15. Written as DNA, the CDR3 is TGTGCCAGCCTTGGACAGGGGAACGTTTGGGGTAATGAGCAGTTCTTC. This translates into CASLGQGNVWGNEQFF.

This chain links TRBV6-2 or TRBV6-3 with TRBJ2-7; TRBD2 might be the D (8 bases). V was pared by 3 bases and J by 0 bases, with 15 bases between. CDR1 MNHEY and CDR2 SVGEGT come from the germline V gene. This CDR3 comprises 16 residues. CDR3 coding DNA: TGTGCCAGCAGTTATTTCGGGAGGGACAGCTCCTACGAGCAGTACTTC. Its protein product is CASSYFGRDSSYEQYF.

CDR3 sequence (DNA): TGTGCCAGTCGGGCAGGGGACTACGAGCAGTACTTC. This sequence encodes CASRAGDYEQYF. The chain combines TRBV7-9 with TRBJ2-7, with D perhaps TRBD1 (6 bases). This CDR3 is 12 amino acids long. Trimming cost V 9 bases and J 3 bases, with 12 bases left between them. Germline V gene sequence: CDR1 SEHNR, CDR2 FQNEAQ (reference sequence).

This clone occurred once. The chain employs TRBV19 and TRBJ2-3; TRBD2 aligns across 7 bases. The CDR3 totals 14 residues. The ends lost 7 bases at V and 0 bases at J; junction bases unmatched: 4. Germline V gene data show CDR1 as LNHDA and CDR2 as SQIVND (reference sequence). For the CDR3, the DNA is TGTGCCAGTAAACTAGCGTCTAGCACAGATACGCAGTATTTT. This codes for CASKLASSTDTQYF.